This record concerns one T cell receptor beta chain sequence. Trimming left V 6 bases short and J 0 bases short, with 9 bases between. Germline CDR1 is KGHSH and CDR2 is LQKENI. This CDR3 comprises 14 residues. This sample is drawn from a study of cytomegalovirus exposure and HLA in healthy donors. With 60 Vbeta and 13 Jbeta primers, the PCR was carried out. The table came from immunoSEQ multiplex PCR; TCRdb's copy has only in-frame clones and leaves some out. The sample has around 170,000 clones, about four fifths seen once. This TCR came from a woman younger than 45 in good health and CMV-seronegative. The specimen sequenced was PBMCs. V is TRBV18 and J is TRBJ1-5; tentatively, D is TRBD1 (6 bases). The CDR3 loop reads CASSGGGSNQPQHF. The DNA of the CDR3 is TGTGCCAGCTCGGGAGGGGGTAGCAATCAGCCCCAGCATTTT.